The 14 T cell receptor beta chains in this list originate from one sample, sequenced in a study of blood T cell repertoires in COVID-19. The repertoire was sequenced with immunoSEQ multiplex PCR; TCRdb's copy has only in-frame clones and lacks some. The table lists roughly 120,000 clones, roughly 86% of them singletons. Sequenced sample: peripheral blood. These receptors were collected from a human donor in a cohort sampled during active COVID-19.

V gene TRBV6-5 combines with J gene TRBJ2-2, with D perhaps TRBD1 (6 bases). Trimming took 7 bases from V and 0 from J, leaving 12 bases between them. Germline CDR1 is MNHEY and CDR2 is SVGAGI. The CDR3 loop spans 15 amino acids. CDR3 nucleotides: TGTGCCAGCACTGGGGGCGAATCGAACACCGGGGAGCTGTTTTTT. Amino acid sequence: CASTGGESNTGELFF.

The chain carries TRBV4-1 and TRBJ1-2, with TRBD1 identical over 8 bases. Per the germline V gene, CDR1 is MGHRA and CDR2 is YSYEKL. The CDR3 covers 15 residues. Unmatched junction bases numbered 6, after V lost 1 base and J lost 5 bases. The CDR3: CASSQGTGIVYGYTF. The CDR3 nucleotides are TGCGCCAGCAGCCAAGGGACAGGGATCGTTTATGGCTACACCTTC.

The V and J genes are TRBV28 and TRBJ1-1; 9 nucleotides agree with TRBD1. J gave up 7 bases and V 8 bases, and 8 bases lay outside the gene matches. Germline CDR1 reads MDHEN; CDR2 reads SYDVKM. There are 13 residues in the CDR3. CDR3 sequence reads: CASCTRTGDEAFF. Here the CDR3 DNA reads TGTGCCAGCTGTACCAGGACAGGGGATGAAGCTTTCTTT.

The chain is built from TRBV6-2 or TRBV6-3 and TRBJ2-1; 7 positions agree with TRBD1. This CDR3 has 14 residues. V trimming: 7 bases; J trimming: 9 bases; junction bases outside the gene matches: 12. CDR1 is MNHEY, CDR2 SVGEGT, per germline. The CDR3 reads CASTPGQSRFEQFF. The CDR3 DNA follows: TGTGCCAGCACCCCGGGACAGTCACGCTTTGAGCAGTTCTTC.

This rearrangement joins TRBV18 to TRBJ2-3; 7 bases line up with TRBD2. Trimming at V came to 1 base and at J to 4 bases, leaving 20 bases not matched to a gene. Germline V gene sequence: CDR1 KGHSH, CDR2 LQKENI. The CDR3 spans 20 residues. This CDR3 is CASSPLAGTKHLAGSDTQYF. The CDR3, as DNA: TGTGCCAGCTCACCACTTGCCGGGACTAAGCACCTCGCCGGTTCAGATACGCAGTATTTT.

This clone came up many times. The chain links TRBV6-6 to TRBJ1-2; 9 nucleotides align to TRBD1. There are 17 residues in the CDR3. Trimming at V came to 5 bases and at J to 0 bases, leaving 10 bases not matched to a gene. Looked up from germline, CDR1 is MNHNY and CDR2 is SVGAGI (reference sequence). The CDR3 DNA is TGTGCCAGCAGTCACGGGACAGGGCTACTAACTAACTATGGCTACACCTTC. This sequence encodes CASSHGTGLLTNYGYTF.

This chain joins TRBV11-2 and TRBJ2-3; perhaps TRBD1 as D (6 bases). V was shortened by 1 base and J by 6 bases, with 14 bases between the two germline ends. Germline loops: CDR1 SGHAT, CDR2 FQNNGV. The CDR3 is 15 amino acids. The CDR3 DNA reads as TGTGCCAGCAGCTTAGCTCTACAGGGCTCCGATACGCAGTATTTT. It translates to CASSLALQGSDTQYF.

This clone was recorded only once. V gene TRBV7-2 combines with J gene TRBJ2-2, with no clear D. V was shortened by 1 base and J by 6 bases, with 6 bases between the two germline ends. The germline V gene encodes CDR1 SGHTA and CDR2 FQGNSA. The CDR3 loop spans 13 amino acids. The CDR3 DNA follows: TGTGCCAGCAGCTTAGATGTATCCGGGGAGCTGTTTTTT. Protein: CASSLDVSGELFF.

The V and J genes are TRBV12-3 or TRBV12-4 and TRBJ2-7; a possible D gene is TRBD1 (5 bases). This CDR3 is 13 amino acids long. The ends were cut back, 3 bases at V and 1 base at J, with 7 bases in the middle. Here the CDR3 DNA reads TGTGCCAGCAGTTTTGACAGATCCTACGAGCAGTACTTC. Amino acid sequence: CASSFDRSYEQYF.

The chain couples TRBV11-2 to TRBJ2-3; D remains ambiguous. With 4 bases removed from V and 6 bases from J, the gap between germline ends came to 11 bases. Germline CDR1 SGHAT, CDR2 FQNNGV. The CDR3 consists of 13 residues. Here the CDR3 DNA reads TGTGCCAGCAGCTCCGCCAGGTTGGATACGCAGTATTTT. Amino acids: CASSSARLDTQYF.

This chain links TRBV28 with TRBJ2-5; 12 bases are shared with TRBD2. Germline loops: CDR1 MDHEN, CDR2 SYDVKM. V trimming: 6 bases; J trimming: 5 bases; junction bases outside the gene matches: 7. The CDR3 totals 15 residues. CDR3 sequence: CASSTLAGGVETQYF. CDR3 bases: TGTGCCAGCAGCACACTAGCGGGAGGCGTGGAGACCCAGTACTTC.

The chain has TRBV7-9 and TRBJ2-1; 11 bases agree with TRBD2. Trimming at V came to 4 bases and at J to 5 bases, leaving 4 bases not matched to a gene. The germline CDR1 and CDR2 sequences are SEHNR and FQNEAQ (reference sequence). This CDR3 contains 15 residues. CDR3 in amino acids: CASSSGTSGHNEQFF. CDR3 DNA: TGTGCCAGCAGCTCGGGGACTAGCGGTCACAATGAGCAGTTCTTC.

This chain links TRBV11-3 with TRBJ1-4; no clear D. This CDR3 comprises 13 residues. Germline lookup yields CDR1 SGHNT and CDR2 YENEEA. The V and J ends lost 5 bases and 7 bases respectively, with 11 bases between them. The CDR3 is CASSGGQGEKLFF. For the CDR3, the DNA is TGTGCCAGCAGCGGCGGGCAAGGTGAAAAACTGTTTTTT. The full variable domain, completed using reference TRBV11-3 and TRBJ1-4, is EAGVVQSPRYKIIEKKQPVAFWCNPISGHNTLYWYLQNLGQGPELLIRYENEEAVDDSQLPKDRFSAERLKGVDSTLKIQPAELGDSAVYLCASSGGQGEKLFFGSGTQLSVL.

CDR3: CASSMSLVSLFSEWNEQFF. For the CDR3, the DNA is TGTGCCAGTAGTATGTCACTAGTATCCCTGTTCTCCGAGTGGAATGAGCAGTTCTTC. The chain is built from TRBV19 and TRBJ2-1, with D possibly matching TRBD2 (5 bases). CDR1 and CDR2 from the germline V gene are LNHDA and SQIVND (reference sequence). The CDR3 extends over 19 amino acids. V shed 3 bases and J shed 7 bases, with 28 bases lying between them.